This T cell receptor beta chain is from a study of T cells after yellow fever vaccination. This clonotype was observed many times. Its antigen is unidentified. The study's findings and limits: Primary-vaccination clones mostly resurfaced post-booster (about 95% CD4, roughly 90% CD8).

TCRdb recomputed calls from the 5' RACE reads with MiXCR, one row per CDR3 protein. The sample includes about 510,000 distinct CDR3 sequences, around a fifth of them seen just once. The receptor's source is a man in his late teens or twenties who received the YFV17D yellow fever vaccine. This specimen consisted of PBMCs, obtained approximately 22 days after the first yellow fever vaccination.

CDR3 nucleotide sequence: TGCGCCAGCAGCACTCAGGGGACCGGGGAGCTGTTTTTT. Residues: CASSTQGTGELFF. The gene calls are TRBV5-1 and TRBJ2-2; TRBD1 might be the D (6 bases). The CDR3 totals 13 residues. CDR1 is SGHRS and CDR2 is YFSETQ in the germline V gene. V lost 4 bases to trimming and J lost 5 bases, with 9 bases between them.